These 22 T cell receptor beta chains were sequenced from one sample in a study of cytomegalovirus exposure and HLA in healthy donors. PCR amplification relied on 60 Vbeta primers (plus 13 Jbeta primers). Clones were sequenced by immunoSEQ multiplex PCR, and TCRdb holds only the in-frame ones, with some missing. The sample shows 150,000 to 200,000 clones, 70% to 80% of them seen only once. Material: PBMCs. These receptors originate from a man in his forties in good health and CMV-seronegative.

V usage is TRBV2 and J usage is TRBJ2-5, with D uncertain. This CDR3 has 12 amino acids. Germline-derived CDR1 and CDR2 are SNHLY and FYNNEI. Trimming left V 6 bases short and J 4 bases short, with 9 bases between. The CDR3 loop reads CASRANLETQYF. DNA of the CDR3: TGTGCCAGCAGGGCCAACCTAGAGACCCAGTACTTC.

This CDR3 reads CASSLARGPGLRTDTQYF. CDR3 nucleotide sequence: TGTGCCAGCAGCTTGGCCAGGGGGCCGGGACTACGCACAGATACGCAGTATTTT. The V call is TRBV5-8, the J call TRBJ2-3; tentatively, D is TRBD1 (8 bases). Germline CDR1 and CDR2: SGHTS and YDEGEE. The CDR3 has 18 amino acids. The V and J ends lost 0 bases and 1 base respectively, with 18 bases between them.

This CDR3 is CASILDGYYNEQFF. DNA of the CDR3: TGTGCCAGCATTCTTGACGGGTACTACAATGAGCAGTTCTTC. The J gene is TRBJ2-1, the V gene TRBV6-1; D remains ambiguous. The CDR3 loop spans 14 amino acids. V lost 7 bases to trimming and J lost 3 bases, with 13 bases between them. Germline CDR1 and CDR2: MNHNS and SASEGT.

This chain joins TRBV21-1 and TRBJ2-3; TRBD2 is the table's D call, not checked against the DNA. TRBV21-1 is termed a pseudogene. This CDR3 region has 9 residues. The CDR3 DNA follows: TGTGCCAGCGAGGATACGCAGTATTTT. This encodes CASEDTQYF.

This clone was observed once. J is TRBJ2-7 and V is TRBV28; 9 bases map to TRBD2. J lost 3 bases, V lost 9 bases, and 9 bases had no gene match. The CDR3 has 14 residues. The V gene's germline CDR1 is MDHEN and CDR2 SYDVKM. The CDR3 sequence: CASTPAGGDYEQYF. The DNA of the CDR3 is TGTGCCAGTACCCCAGCGGGAGGAGACTACGAGCAGTACTTC.

V and J are TRBV28 and TRBJ2-3; 7 nucleotides agree with TRBD2. After removal of 3 bases from V and 5 bases from J, the junction contained 17 bases not matched to a gene. There are 18 residues in the CDR3. Looked up from germline, CDR1 is MDHEN and CDR2 is SYDVKM. The CDR3 DNA is TGTGCCAGCAGTTTGACTCCCTGGCTAGCGGATAGGGAAGATACGCAGTATTTT. Protein: CASSLTPWLADREDTQYF.

This chain uses TRBV23-1 with TRBJ2-1, with 10 bases fitting TRBD2. TRBV23-1 is identified as an open reading frame with a role that is uncertain. The CDR3 is made up of 18 amino acids. J was trimmed by 4 bases and V by 2 bases; bases with no gene match: 11. CDR3 amino acids: CASSQMRSGRRVYNEQFF. In DNA, the CDR3 is TGCGCCAGCAGTCAAATGCGTAGCGGGAGGAGGGTTTACAATGAGCAGTTCTTC.

The chain uses TRBV28 and TRBJ1-1; 8 nucleotides align to TRBD1. The CDR3 extends over 13 amino acids. Germline V gene sequence: CDR1 MDHEN, CDR2 SYDVKM. V lost 6 bases to trimming and J lost 7 bases; unmatched junction nucleotides: 7. For the CDR3, the DNA is TGTGCCAGCAGCCGGGACAGGCCCAATGAAGCTTTCTTT. It encodes CASSRDRPNEAFF.

The chain recombines TRBV7-9 with TRBJ1-5; D possibly corresponds to TRBD1 (5 bases). The CDR3 has 15 amino acids. V was clipped by 2 bases and J by 2 bases, with 10 bases between them. The germline V gene has CDR1 SEHNR and CDR2 FQNEAQ (reference sequence). The CDR3 nucleotides read TGTGCCAGCAGCTTACAGGGCCGGGGCAATCAGCCCCAGCATTTT. It codes for CASSLQGRGNQPQHF.

This chain links TRBV5-4 with TRBJ2-3, with 7 bases matching TRBD2. Germline V gene data show CDR1 as SGHNT and CDR2 as YYREEE (reference sequence). The CDR3 runs to 14 residues. V was pared by 4 bases and J by 4 bases, with 6 bases of the junction left unmatched. For the CDR3, the DNA is TGTGCCAGCAGCAAGCGGGACTCTTCAGATACGCAGTATTTT. Its protein is CASSKRDSSDTQYF.

The rearrangement uses TRBV28 and TRBJ1-2; D is perhaps TRBD1 (5 bases). The V and J ends lost 3 bases and 0 bases respectively, with 17 bases between them. Germline CDR1 MDHEN, CDR2 SYDVKM. This CDR3 region has 17 residues. The DNA for the CDR3 is TGTGCCAGCAGTTTCGGTACAGGTTTGCTCTCTAACTATGGCTACACCTTC. This gives the protein CASSFGTGLLSNYGYTF.

The V and J genes are TRBV13 and TRBJ2-5, with TRBD1 identical over 8 bases. The junction had 6 bases not matched to a gene; V was cut back by 5 bases and J by 4 bases. The CDR3 is made up of 14 amino acids. Germline CDR1 reads PRHDT; CDR2 reads FYEKMQ (reference sequence). The DNA of the CDR3 is TGTGCCAGCAGCACGACAGGGGTGGGAGAGACCCAGTACTTC. This translates into CASSTTGVGETQYF.

Details on this clone: Other DNA sequences in this sample translate to the same CDR3. The chain combines TRBV5-6 with TRBJ2-7, with 8 bases identical to TRBD2. Germline V gives CDR1 SGHDT, CDR2 YYEEEE. CDR3 length equals 17 residues. Germline trimming cut 3 bases from V and 6 bases from J; bases unmatched to any gene: 17. CDR3 in DNA: TGTGCCAGCAGCTGGGGGACCATTGGCGGGAGGTCCCTCGAGCAGTACTTC. Its protein product is CASSWGTIGGRSLEQYF.

This clone is a singleton in its sample. The junction departs from germline at one end; a sequencing error may be responsible. As DNA, the CDR3 is TGTTCCAGCAGCCCAAGGACCGGGGGTGGAGGGAAGAACACTGAAGCTTTCTTT. Its translation is CSSSPRTGGGGKNTEAFF. This rearrangement joins TRBV7-9 to TRBJ1-1; tentative D call: TRBD1 (5 bases). Germline CDR1 is SEHNR and CDR2 is FQNEAQ (reference sequence). This CDR3 is built from 18 residues.

The chain has TRBV7-2 and TRBJ1-5, with 8 bases fitting TRBD1. V lost 5 bases to trimming and J lost 5 bases; unmatched junction nucleotides: 5. The CDR3 has 14 amino acids. In germline, CDR1 is SGHTA, CDR2 FQGNSA. As DNA, the CDR3 is TGTGCCAGCAGCCTGGGGACAGGCTATCAGCCCCAGCATTTT. Its translation is CASSLGTGYQPQHF.

The V and J genes are TRBV28 and TRBJ1-1, with a possible D match to TRBD1 (5 bases). The CDR3 has 13 amino acids. CDR1 and CDR2 (germline): MDHEN, SYDVKM. Deletions cut 6 bases from V and 6 bases from J, with 14 bases between. The CDR3 sequence is CASRQLQVAEAFF. The CDR3 DNA reads as TGTGCCAGCAGACAGCTACAGGTAGCTGAAGCTTTCTTT.

The CDR3 DNA is TGTGCCAGCAGCTGGAGTCCCAGTGAGCAGTTCTTC. Translated, it gives CASSWSPSEQFF. The chain joins TRBV7-8 to TRBJ2-1; D not resolved. Germline lookup yields CDR1 SGHVS and CDR2 FQNEAQ. There are 12 residues in the CDR3. V was trimmed by 4 bases and J by 9 bases, leaving 10 bases between them.

The chain uses TRBV14 and TRBJ2-7, with 7 bases matching TRBD2. Germline CDR1 is SGHDN and CDR2 is FVKESK. The CDR3 totals 17 residues. V trimming: 3 bases; J trimming: 1 base; junction bases outside the gene matches: 12. CDR3 protein: CASSHGMGGSKSYEQYF. The CDR3 DNA reads as TGTGCCAGCAGCCATGGCATGGGCGGGAGTAAATCCTACGAGCAGTACTTC.

The chain combines TRBV27 with TRBJ1-3, with a possible D match to TRBD1 (6 bases). Germline V gene sequence: CDR1 MNHEY, CDR2 SMNVEV (reference sequence). Trimming took off 1 base at V and 5 bases at J, with 9 bases between the two ends. This CDR3 is 14 amino acids long. As DNA, the CDR3 is TGTGCCAGCAGTTTATGGGACAAGAGAAACACCATATATTTT. It is translated as CASSLWDKRNTIYF.

J is TRBJ2-7 and V is TRBV29-1; the match to TRBD2 covers 10 bases. CDR3 length: 16 amino acids. In germline, CDR1 is SQVTM, CDR2 ANQGSEA. The trim removed 0 bases at V and 3 bases at J, leaving 8 bases unmatched. CDR3 in amino acids: CSVEETTSGTVYEQYF. CDR3 DNA sequence: TGCAGCGTTGAAGAGACTACTAGCGGGACGGTCTACGAGCAGTACTTC.

The chain employs TRBV7-2 and TRBJ2-5, with TRBD1 matching over 9 bases. The assigned J gene may be wrong: the sequence end matches TRBJ2-7 better. CDR3 length: 19 residues. The germline V gene has CDR1 SGHTA and CDR2 FQGNSA. CDR3 in amino acids: CASSCPPGQGQLCVYEQYF. The CDR3 region has the DNA TGTGCCAGCAGCTGCCCACCGGGACAGGGTCAGCTATGCGTATACGAGCAGTACTTC.

The chain links TRBV7-2 to TRBJ2-3; 8 positions agree with TRBD2. CDR1 is SGHTA and CDR2 is FQGNSA in the germline V gene. The CDR3 is 15 residues long. V shed 1 base and J 2 bases; nucleotides not matched to a gene: 2. The CDR3 region has the DNA TGTGCCAGCAGCTTAGGCGGGGGGTTCACAGATACGCAGTATTTT. Protein sequence: CASSLGGGFTDTQYF.